This T cell receptor beta chain was captured by sequencing in a study of PD-1 blockade in classical Hodgkin lymphoma. Findings and limits, study-wide: Reports indicated that newly diagnosed patients had lower baseline TCR diversity than healthy donors did. Prior therapy or disease activity may underlie the repertoire differences, whose causes remain undefined. Later analyses included only patients treated at least 1 year post-ASCT.

Clones were read by immunoSEQ multiplex PCR, and TCRdb kept only the in-frame ones, dropping some. The sample lists about 12,000 clones; approximately 88% were seen once. In the case of this clone: Its target is not known.

The CDR3 is made up of 15 amino acids. J gave up 4 bases and V 6 bases, and 4 bases lay outside the gene matches. Germline assignment: CDR1 MRHNA and CDR2 SNTAGT. Relapses following autologous stem cell transplantation were seen in all patients, with brentuximab vedotin exposure varying. Thawed PBMCs supplied CD8+ T cells via magnetic negative selection. Source: CD8+ T cells from blood, taken at baseline. The clonotype was recovered from a human donor with classical Hodgkin lymphoma. The chain joins TRBV6-4 to TRBJ2-3; 13 bases map to TRBD2. The DNA for the CDR3 is TGTGCCAGCAGAGGACTAGCGGGAGAATCAGATACGCAGTATTTT. As protein: CASRGLAGESDTQYF.